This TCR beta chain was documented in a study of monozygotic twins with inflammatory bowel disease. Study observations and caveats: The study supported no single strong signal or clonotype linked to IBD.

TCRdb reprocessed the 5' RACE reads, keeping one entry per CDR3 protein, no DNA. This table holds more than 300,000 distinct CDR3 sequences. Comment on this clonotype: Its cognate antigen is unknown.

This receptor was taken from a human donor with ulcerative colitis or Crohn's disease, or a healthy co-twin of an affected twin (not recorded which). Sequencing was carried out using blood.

CDR3 residues: CASSPRTGAGSIYEQYF. The chain uses TRBV6-4 and TRBJ2-7; with no DNA, the TCRdb D assignment of TRBD1 cannot be verified. Germline loops: CDR1 MRHNA, CDR2 SNTAGT. The CDR3 loop spans 17 amino acids.